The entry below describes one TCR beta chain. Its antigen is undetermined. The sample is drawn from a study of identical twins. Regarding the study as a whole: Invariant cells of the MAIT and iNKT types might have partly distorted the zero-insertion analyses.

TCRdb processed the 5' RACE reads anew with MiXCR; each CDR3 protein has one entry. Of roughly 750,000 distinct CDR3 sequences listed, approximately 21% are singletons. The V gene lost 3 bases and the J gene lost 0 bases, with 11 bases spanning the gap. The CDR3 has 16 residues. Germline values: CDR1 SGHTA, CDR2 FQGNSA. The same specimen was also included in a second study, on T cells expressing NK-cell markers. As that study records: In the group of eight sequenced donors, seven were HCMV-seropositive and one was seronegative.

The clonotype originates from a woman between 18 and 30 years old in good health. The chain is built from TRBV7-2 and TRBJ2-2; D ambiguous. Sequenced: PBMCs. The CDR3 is CASSFNSLANTGELFF. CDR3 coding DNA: TGTGCCAGCAGCTTTAATTCCTTGGCGAACACCGGGGAGCTGTTTTTT.